This TCR beta chain was retrieved from a study of shared clonotypes between healthy human individuals. Study conclusions and caveats: Blood was the only sampled material, and tissue repertoires likely differ. Relative to clonotypes present in all four donors, those not shared had lower generation probabilities.

In the authors' workflow: Because ImmunoSEQ provided only junction sequences with no quality scores, the filtering differed. Measured with immunoSEQ multiplex PCR; TCRdb has only the in-frame clones, and not every one. V, J and clone size were drawn from that table, and D and trimming were deduced from the DNA. The sample comprises about 2.1 million clones, over 85% of which are singletons, and about 1.7% rests with the top ten. The naive CD8 population came from CD45RO-negative cells selected for CCR7, without terminally differentiated effector memory CD45RA+ cells. The CDR3 loop spans 13 amino acids. Germline CDR1 and CDR2: GTSNPN and SVGIG (reference sequence). V lost 4 bases and J lost 3, with 11 bases in between. As regards this clone: What it binds is unknown.

This clonotype was sampled from a man in his late teens or twenties in good health. Some clones in this sample may be carry-over from other donors' samples. The sample taken for sequencing was naive CD8+ T cells from PBMCs. J is TRBJ2-3 and V is TRBV30; D is unclear. CDR3 in amino acids: CAWTPYITDTQYF. DNA for the CDR3: TGTGCCTGGACTCCCTATATAACAGATACGCAGTATTTT.